The 4 T cell receptor beta chains in this list originate from one sample, sequenced in a study of T cells after somatic rescue of genetic block. Sequencing was performed with immunoSEQ multiplex PCR; in TCRdb, only in-frame clones are kept and a portion is missing. Altogether roughly 110,000 clones are present, around nine tenths being singletons, with the ten largest covering about 1.5%. Sequenced material: peripheral blood mononuclear cells (PBMCs). These receptors all stem from a woman aged 18-29 years.

A few counts support this clone. The chain combines TRBV5-6 with TRBJ1-2; 9 bases line up with TRBD1. Germline V gene sequence: CDR1 SGHDT, CDR2 YYEEEE. The CDR3 covers 14 residues. The V segment lost 4 bases and the J segment 8 bases; nucleotides outside the gene matches: 9. CDR3 amino acids: CASSLRDRDLGYTF. The CDR3 nucleotides read TGTGCCAGCAGCCTCCGGGACAGGGACCTAGGCTACACCTTC.

The chain employs TRBV6-1 and TRBJ1-2; D not resolved. The CDR3 is made up of 14 amino acids. Trimming removed 2 bases at V and 3 bases at J, with 10 bases between. Germline-derived CDR1 and CDR2 are MNHNS and SASEGT. CDR3 region: CASSEPLADYGYTF. The CDR3 nucleotides read TGTGCCAGCAGTGAACCTTTAGCGGACTATGGCTACACCTTC.

The sample holds one count of this clone. The V gene is TRBV9, the J gene TRBJ2-7; 11 positions agree with TRBD1. V lost 3 bases to trimming and J lost 3 bases; unmatched junction nucleotides: 5. Looked up from germline, CDR1 is SGDLS and CDR2 is YYNGEE. The CDR3 totals 15 residues. The CDR3 DNA sequence: TGTGCCAGCAGCGGGGGACAGGGGGTACTCTACGAGCAGTACTTC. Its translation is CASSGGQGVLYEQYF.

The chain combines TRBV9 with TRBJ2-3; 10 bases align to TRBD2. The CDR3 has 16 amino acids. Germline loops: CDR1 SGDLS, CDR2 YYNGEE. J lost 4 bases, V lost 2 bases, and 7 bases had no gene match. CDR3 protein: CASSVVPSGGADTQYF. CDR3 DNA sequence: TGTGCCAGCAGCGTCGTACCAAGCGGGGGGGCAGATACGCAGTATTTT. The full variable domain, with the rest looked up from reference TRBV9 and TRBJ2-3, is DSGVTQTPKHLITATGQRVTLRCSPRSGDLSVYWYQQSLDQGLQFLIQYYNGEERAKGNILERFSAQQFPDLHSELNLSSLELGDSALYFCASSVVPSGGADTQYFGPGTRLTVL.